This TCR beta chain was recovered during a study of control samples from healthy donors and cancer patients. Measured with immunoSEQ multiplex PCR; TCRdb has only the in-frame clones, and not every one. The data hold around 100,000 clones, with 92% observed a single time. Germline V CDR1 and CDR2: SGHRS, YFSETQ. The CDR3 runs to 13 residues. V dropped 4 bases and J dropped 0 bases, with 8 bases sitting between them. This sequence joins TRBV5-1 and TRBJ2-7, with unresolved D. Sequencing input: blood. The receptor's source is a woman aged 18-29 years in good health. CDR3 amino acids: CASSKSVSYEQYF. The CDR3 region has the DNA TGCGCCAGCAGCAAGTCAGTCTCCTACGAGCAGTACTTC.